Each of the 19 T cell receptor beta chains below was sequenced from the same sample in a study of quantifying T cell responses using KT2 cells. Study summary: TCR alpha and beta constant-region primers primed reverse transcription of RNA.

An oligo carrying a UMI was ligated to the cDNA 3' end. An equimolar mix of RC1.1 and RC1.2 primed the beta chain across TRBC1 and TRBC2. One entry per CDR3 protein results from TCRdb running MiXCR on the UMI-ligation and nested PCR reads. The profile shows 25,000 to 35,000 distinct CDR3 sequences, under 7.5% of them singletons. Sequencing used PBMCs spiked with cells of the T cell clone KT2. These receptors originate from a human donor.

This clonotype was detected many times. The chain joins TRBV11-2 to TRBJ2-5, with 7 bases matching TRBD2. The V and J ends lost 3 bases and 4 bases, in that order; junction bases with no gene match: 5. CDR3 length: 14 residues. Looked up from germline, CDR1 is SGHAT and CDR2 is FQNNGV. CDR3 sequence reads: CASSFRLAGETQYF. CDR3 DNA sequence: TGTGCCAGCAGCTTCCGACTAGCCGGAGAGACCCAGTACTTC.

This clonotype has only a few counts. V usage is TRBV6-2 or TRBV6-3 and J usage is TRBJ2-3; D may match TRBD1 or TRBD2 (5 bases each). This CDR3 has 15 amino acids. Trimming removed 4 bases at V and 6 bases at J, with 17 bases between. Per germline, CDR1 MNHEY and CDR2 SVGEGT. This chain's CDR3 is CASSSGTQIRDTQYF. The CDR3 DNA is TGTGCCAGCAGTTCGGGGACCCAAATTCGGGATACGCAGTATTTT.

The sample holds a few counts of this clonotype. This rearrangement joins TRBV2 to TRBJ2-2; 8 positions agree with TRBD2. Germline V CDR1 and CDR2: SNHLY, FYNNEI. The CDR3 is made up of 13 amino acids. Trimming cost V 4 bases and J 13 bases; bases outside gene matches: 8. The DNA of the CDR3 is TGTGCCAGCAGTGTCGGGACTAGTAATTGGCTGTTTTTT. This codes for CASSVGTSNWLFF.

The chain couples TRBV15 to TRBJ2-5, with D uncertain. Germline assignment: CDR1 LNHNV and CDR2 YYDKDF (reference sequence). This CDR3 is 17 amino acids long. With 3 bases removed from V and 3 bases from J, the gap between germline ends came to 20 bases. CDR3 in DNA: TGTGCCACCAGCAGGGATCCCAAAATTCGGCTAGAAGAGACCCAGTACTTC. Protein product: CATSRDPKIRLEETQYF.

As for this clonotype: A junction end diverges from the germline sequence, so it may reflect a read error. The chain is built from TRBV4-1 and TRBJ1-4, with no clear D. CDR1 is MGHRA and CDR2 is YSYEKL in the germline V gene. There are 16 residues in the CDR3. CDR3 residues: CASRQDRGLGGEKLFF. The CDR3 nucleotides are TGCGCCAGCCGCCAAGATAGAGGGCTCGGTGGTGAAAAACTGTTTTTT.

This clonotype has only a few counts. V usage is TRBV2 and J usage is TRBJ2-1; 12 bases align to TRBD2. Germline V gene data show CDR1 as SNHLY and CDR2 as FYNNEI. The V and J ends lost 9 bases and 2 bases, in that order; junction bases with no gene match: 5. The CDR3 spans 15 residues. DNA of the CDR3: TGTGCCAGGGGATCTAGCGGGGGGGCCTACAATGAGCAGTTCTTC. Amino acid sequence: CARGSSGGAYNEQFF.

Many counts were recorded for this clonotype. CDR3 sequence reads: CASSDLGGQYEETQYF. The CDR3 region has the DNA TGTGCCAGCAGTGATTTGGGGGGACAGTATGAAGAGACCCAGTACTTC. This chain uses TRBV6-1 with TRBJ2-5; perhaps TRBD1 as D (7 bases). The germline V and J ends were trimmed by 3 bases and 3 bases, with 17 bases remaining between them. The CDR3 has 16 amino acids. Germline CDR1 reads MNHNS; CDR2 reads SASEGT.

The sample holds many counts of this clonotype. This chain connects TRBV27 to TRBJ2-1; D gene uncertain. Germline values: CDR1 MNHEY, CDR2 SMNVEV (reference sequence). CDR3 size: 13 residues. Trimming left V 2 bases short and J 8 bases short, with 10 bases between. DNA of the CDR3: TGTGCCAGCAGTTTACAATTAGTGGATGAGCAGTTCTTC. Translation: CASSLQLVDEQFF.

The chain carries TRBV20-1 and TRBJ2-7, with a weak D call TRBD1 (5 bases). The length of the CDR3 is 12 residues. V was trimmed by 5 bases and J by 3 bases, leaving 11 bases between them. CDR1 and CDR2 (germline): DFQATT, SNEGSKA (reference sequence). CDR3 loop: CSARQRNYEQYF. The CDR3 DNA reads TGCAGTGCTCGACAGAGGAACTACGAGCAGTACTTC.

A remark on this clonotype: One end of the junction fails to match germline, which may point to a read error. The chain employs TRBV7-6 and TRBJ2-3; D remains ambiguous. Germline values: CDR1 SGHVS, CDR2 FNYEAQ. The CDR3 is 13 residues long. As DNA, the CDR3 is TGTGCCAGCAGCCGAAGTCGCTTGGATAAGCAGTATTTT. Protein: CASSRSRLDKQYF.

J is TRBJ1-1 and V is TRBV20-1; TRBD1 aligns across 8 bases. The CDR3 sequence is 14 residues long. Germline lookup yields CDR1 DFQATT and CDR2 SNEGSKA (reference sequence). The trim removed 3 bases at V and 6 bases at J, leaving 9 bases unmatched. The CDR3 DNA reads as TGCAGTGCTAGGATGACAGGGGTTCGTTCTGAAGCTTTCTTT. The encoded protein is CSARMTGVRSEAFF.

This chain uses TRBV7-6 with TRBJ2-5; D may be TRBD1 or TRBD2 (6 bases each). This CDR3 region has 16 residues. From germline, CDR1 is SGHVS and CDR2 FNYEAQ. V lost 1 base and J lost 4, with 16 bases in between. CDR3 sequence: CASSLEKGGSRETQYF. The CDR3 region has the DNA TGTGCCAGCAGCTTAGAAAAAGGGGGGTCCCGAGAGACCCAGTACTTC.

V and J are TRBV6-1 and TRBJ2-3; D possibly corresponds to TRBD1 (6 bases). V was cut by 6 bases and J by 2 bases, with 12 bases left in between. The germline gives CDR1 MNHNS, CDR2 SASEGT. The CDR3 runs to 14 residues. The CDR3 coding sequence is TGTGCCAGCAGAGAGGTGGGGGCCACAGATACGCAGTATTTT. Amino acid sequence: CASREVGATDTQYF.

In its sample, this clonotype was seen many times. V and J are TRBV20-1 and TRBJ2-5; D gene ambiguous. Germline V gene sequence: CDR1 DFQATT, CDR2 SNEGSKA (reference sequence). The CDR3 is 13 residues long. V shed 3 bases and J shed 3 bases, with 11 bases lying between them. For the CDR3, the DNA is TGCAGTGCTAGGCATTTATGGGAAGAGACCCAGTACTTC. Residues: CSARHLWEETQYF.

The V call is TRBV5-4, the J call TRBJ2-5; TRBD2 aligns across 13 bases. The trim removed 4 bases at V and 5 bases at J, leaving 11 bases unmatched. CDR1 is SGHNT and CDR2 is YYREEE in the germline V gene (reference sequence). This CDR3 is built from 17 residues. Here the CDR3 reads CASSLLGLAGVMETQYF. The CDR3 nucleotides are TGTGCCAGCAGCCTACTCGGACTAGCGGGAGTCATGGAGACCCAGTACTTC. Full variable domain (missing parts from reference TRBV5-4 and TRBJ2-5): ETGVTQSPTHLIKTRGQQVTLRCSSQSGHNTVSWYQQALGQGPQFIFQYYREEENGRGNFPPRFSGLQFPNYSSELNVNALELDDSALYLCASSLLGLAGVMETQYFGPGTRLLVL.

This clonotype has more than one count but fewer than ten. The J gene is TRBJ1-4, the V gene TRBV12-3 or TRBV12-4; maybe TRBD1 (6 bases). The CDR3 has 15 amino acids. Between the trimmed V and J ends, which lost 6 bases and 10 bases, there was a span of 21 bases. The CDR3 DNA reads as TGTGCCAGCAGCCCGAGGGGGGCCTGGCCCGGAAAACTGTTTTTT. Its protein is CASSPRGAWPGKLFF.

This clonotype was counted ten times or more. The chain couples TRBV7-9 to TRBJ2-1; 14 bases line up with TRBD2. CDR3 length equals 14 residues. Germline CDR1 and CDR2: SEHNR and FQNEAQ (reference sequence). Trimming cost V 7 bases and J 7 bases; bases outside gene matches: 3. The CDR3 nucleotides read TGTGCCAGCACCGGACTAGCGGGAGGAAATGAGCAGTTCTTC. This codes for CASTGLAGGNEQFF.

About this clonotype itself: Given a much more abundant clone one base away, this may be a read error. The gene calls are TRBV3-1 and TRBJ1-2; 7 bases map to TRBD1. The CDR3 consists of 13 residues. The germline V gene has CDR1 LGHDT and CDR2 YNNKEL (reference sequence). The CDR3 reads CTSSHLTGRGYTF. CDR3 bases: TGTACCAGCAGCCACCTGACAGGGCGAGGCTACACCTTC.

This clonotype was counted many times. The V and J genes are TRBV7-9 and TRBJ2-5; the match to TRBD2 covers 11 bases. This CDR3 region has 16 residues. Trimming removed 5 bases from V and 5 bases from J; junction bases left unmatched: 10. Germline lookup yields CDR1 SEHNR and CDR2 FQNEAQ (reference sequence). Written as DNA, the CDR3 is TGTGCCAGCAGCCGCGGGACTAGCGGCAGGGGGGAGACCCAGTACTTC. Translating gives CASSRGTSGRGETQYF.